This T cell receptor (beta chain) was identified during a study of CD8 T cells in Susac syndrome. General study findings and limits: In its TCR sequencing and HLA analysis, the study acknowledged that the number of individuals was relatively small.

The T cells that were sequenced for TCR beta were CD8+ and CD4+ cells from blood. TEMRA cells were FACS-enriched, unlike CD8+ and CD4+ T cells, which were negatively isolated. Comments on this clonotype: The target antigen is unknown.

CDR1 SGDLS and CDR2 YYNGEE come from the germline V gene. The CDR3 covers 13 residues. Trimming stripped 3 bases from V and 3 bases from J, with 7 bases between. The RNA, 0.5 to 1 ug, was put through reverse transcription using random hexamers. A multiplex approach, immunoSEQ multiplex PCR, amplified TCR beta CDR3 across 54 Vbeta and 13 Jbeta. TCRdb redid the calling of the immunoSEQ multiplex PCR reads with MiXCR, one entry per CDR3 protein. The sample includes around 150,000 distinct CDR3 sequences, around 94% seen only once; the top ten take around 0.15%. Sample: CD4+ T cells from PBMCs. The receptor was isolated from a human donor in good health. This rearrangement joins TRBV9 to TRBJ1-5; D call uncertain. DNA for the CDR3: TGTGCCAGCAGCGCTCTCTCCAATCAGCCCCAGCATTTT. The encoded protein is CASSALSNQPQHF. The full variable domain, rest sourced from reference TRBV9 and TRBJ1-5, is DSGVTQTPKHLITATGQRVTLRCSPRSGDLSVYWYQQSLDQGLQFLIQYYNGEERAKGNILERFSAQQFPDLHSELNLSSLELGDSALYFCASSALSNQPQHFGDGTRLSIL.